This is a list of T cell receptor beta chains from one sample in a study of T cell repertoires in cytomegalovirus infection. TCRdb analysed the reads with MiXCR anew, one entry per CDR3 protein. Of 150,000 or so distinct CDR3 sequences listed, about a sixth are singletons. The sample was CD8+ T cells from PBMCs. These receptors were taken from a human donor in good health (CMV status not recorded). Some clones in this sample may be carry-over from other donors' samples. Each CDR3 is given with its conserved first and last residue. The D gene is left open where the match is weak. Expanded clones get a size class; other rows say once, few or many, or leave the size out.

d_gene	len	j_gene	abundance	v_gene	CDR3aa	CDR3nt
-	12	TRBJ1-1	-	TRBV29-1	CSVDFRDTEAFF	TGCAGCGTTGACTTCAGGGACACTGAAGCTTTCTTT
-	16	TRBJ2-5	-	TRBV7-9	CASSTLTTGVRETQYF	TGTGCCAGCAGCACCCTGACAACGGGGGTTAGAGAGACCCAGTACTTC
-	15	TRBJ2-3	few	TRBV5-1	CASSLWPGETDTQYF	TGCGCCAGCAGCTTGTGGCCGGGCGAAACGGATACGCAGTATTTT
TRBD1	17	TRBJ2-2	-	TRBV7-3	CASSLMVRDRGTGELFF	TGTGCCAGCAGCTTAATGGTTCGGGACAGGGGAACCGGGGAGCTGTTTTTT
-	16	TRBJ2-3	few	TRBV5-1	CASSYTFGRPTDTQYF	TGCGCCAGCAGCTACACCTTTGGCAGACCCACAGATACGCAGTATTTT
-	10	TRBJ2-7	-	TRBV15	CATSRDKEGF	TGTGCCACCAGCAGAGATAAGGAGGGGTTC
-	13	TRBJ2-5	-	TRBV11-3	CASSRHRQETQYF	TGTGCCAGCAGCCGACATCGACAAGAGACCCAGTACTTC
-	12	TRBJ2-7	-	TRBV28	CASSSISDEQYF	TGTGCCAGCAGTTCTATTTCCGACGAGCAGTACTTC
-	13	TRBJ2-7	-	TRBV7-2	CASRGEPSYEQYF	TGTGCCAGCAGGGGGGAGCCCTCCTACGAGCAGTACTTC
-	18	TRBJ2-7	-	TRBV7-2	CASSSTLIFTAFDYEQYF	TGTGCCAGCAGCTCGACTCTAATATTCACCGCGTTTGACTACGAGCAGTACTTC
-	14	TRBJ2-3	-	TRBV6-8	CASSYVPITDTQYF	TGTGCCAGCAGTTACGTACCCATCACAGATACGCAGTATTTT
-	12	TRBJ1-1	few	TRBV19	CASSTRATEAFF	TGTGCCAGTAGTACAAGGGCCACTGAAGCTTTCTTT
TRBD2	19	TRBJ2-2	-	TRBV27	CASSLARLAGGRDTGELFF	TGTGCCAGCAGTTTAGCCCGACTAGCGGGGGGGCGAGACACCGGGGAGCTGTTTTTT
TRBD2	17	TRBJ2-1	-	TRBV7-9	CASSSYLGTSRGNEQFF	TGTGCCAGCAGCTCCTACCTCGGGACTAGCCGGGGGAATGAGCAGTTCTTC
TRBD2	15	TRBJ2-1	many	TRBV6-2/TRBV6-3	CASRGGINNYNEQFF	TGTGCCAGCAGGGGGGGGATAAACAATTACAATGAGCAGTTCTTC
TRBD1	16	TRBJ1-4	many	TRBV4-2	CASSQERAGGVEKLFF	TGTGCCAGCAGCCAGGAGAGAGCAGGGGGAGTTGAAAAACTGTTTTTT
-	13	TRBJ2-7	-	TRBV14	CASSQDKIIEQYF	TGTGCCAGCAGCCAAGACAAGATCATCGAGCAGTACTTC
-	14	TRBJ2-7	-	TRBV6-6	CASSFTGPSYEQYF	TGTGCCAGCAGTTTCACAGGACCCTCCTACGAGCAGTACTTC
-	16	TRBJ2-3	many	TRBV7-2	CASSSPYGQNTDTQYF	TGTGCCAGCAGCTCACCCTACGGACAGAACACAGATACGCAGTATTTT
TRBD2	15	TRBJ2-1	-	TRBV14	CASRETGLAGNEQFF	TGTGCCAGCAGGGAAACGGGACTAGCGGGCAATGAGCAGTTCTTC
-	11	TRBJ1-2	-	TRBV19	CATIHEYGYTF	TGTGCCACCATCCACGAATATGGCTACACCTTC
-	14	TRBJ2-3	-	TRBV12-3/TRBV12-4	CASSLVQSTDTQYF	TGTGCCAGCAGTTTAGTGCAGAGCACAGATACGCAGTATTTT
-	15	TRBJ2-2	once	TRBV7-6	CASSSRGAHRGELFF	TGTGCCAGCAGCTCCCGGGGGGCCCACCGTGGGGAGCTGTTTTTT
-	15	TRBJ2-1	few	TRBV7-6	CASILAPQGPNEQFF	TGTGCCAGCATCCTGGCTCCACAGGGTCCCAATGAGCAGTTCTTC
-	18	TRBJ1-2	few	TRBV28	CASSLRRGDSVLNYGYTF	TGTGCCAGCAGTTTAAGAAGGGGAGACAGTGTGTTAAACTATGGCTACACCTTC
TRBD1	14	TRBJ2-7	-	TRBV28	CASSYRGSAYEQYF	TGTGCCAGCAGCTACAGGGGGAGCGCCTACGAGCAGTACTTC
-	15	TRBJ1-4	-	TRBV7-2	CASSLVGATNEKLFF	TGTGCCAGCAGCTTAGTGGGTGCAACTAATGAAAAACTGTTTTTT
-	14	TRBJ1-1	-	TRBV15	CATSSHRANTEAFF	TGTGCCACCAGCAGCCACAGGGCGAACACTGAAGCTTTCTTT
-	14	TRBJ1-2	many	TRBV7-2	CASSFADGDYGYTF	TGTGCCAGCAGCTTCGCGGACGGAGACTATGGCTACACCTTC
-	12	TRBJ2-5	few	TRBV12-3/TRBV12-4	CASSDGRETQYF	TGTGCCAGCAGTGACGGGCGGGAGACCCAGTACTTC
TRBD2	15	TRBJ2-7	few	TRBV29-1	CSVGRHPGGPAEQYF	TGCAGCGTTGGCCGCCATCCGGGGGGTCCGGCGGAGCAGTACTTC
TRBD1	14	TRBJ2-2	-	TRBV12-3/TRBV12-4	CASSSQGDPGELFF	TGTGCCAGCAGTTCCCAGGGGGACCCCGGGGAGCTGTTTTTT